This T cell receptor (beta chain) emerged from a study of PD-1 blockade in classical Hodgkin lymphoma. Study summary: Nivolumab dosing for patients was 3 mg/kg, administered intravenously every 2 weeks.

General study findings and limits: Exclusion was the outcome for patients who began nivolumab under 1 year after ASCT.

Germline V lookup: CDR1 KGHSH, CDR2 LQKENI. The CDR3 length is 15 residues. With 1 base removed from V and 3 bases from J, the gap between germline ends came to 12 bases. This clone was observed a single time. What it binds is not known. Some clones are missing from TCRdb's copy, which holds only in-frame ones; the method was immunoSEQ multiplex PCR. The sample yields under 65,000 clones, 80% to 90% seen once. All patients experienced relapse after autologous stem cell transplantation, and brentuximab vedotin exposure was variable. Patients had relapsed/refractory classical Hodgkin lymphoma with complete response, partial response or progressive disease as best response.

The chain links TRBV18 to TRBJ1-2, with TRBD1 as a possible D gene (6 bases). The sample in question was peripheral blood mononuclear cells (PBMCs), obtained at baseline. This TCR came from a human donor with classical Hodgkin lymphoma. CDR3 sequence: CASSPLPRGDYGYTF. The CDR3 DNA reads as TGTGCCAGCTCACCACTCCCGAGGGGGGACTATGGCTACACCTTC.